These T cell receptor beta chains were read from a single sample in a study of blood T cells in healthy people across ages. TCRdb used MiXCR to reprocess the 5' RACE reads, holding one entry per CDR3 protein. This table has more than 750,000 distinct CDR3 sequences, roughly 29% appearing once. Separately, the same data were catalogued under a study of T cells of mothers and their children.

Sequenced sample: blood. The receptors here all came from a woman aged 40 to 49 in good health. The CDR3 runs from the conserved cysteine through the conserved F or W. A D gene is named only where the DNA matches it firmly. For some rows the clone size is stated as once, few or many, or as a class when expanded; others skip it.

cdr3_length | clone_size | d_call | j_call | v_call | cdr3_nt | cdr3_aa
16 | once | TRBD1 | TRBJ2-3 | TRBV9 | TGTGCCAGCAGCCCTCCAGGACAGGGGATCACAGATACGCAGTATTTT | CASSPPGQGITDTQYF
11 | many | . | TRBJ1-1 | TRBV28 | TGTGCCAGCACCAAGAACACTGAAGCTTTCTTT | CASTKNTEAFF
14 | many | . | TRBJ2-5 | TRBV5-1 | TGCGCCAGCAGCTTGGACAGACCCGAAGAGACCCAGTACTTC | CASSLDRPEETQYF
13 | many | . | TRBJ2-3 | TRBV9 | TGTGCCAGCAGCGTAGTTAGCACAGATACGCAGTATTTT | CASSVVSTDTQYF
16 | . | TRBD2 | TRBJ2-2 | TRBV5-1 | TGCGCCAGCAGCTTGGATCTAGCGGGGAACACCGGGGAGCTGTTTTTT | CASSLDLAGNTGELFF
12 | . | . | TRBJ2-1 | TRBV5-1 | TGCGCCAGCAGCCCTAGTCGGGATGAGCAGTTCTTC | CASSPSRDEQFF
13 | many | . | TRBJ1-1 | TRBV9 | TGTGCCAGCAGCGCCCACATGAACACTGAAGCTTTCTTT | CASSAHMNTEAFF
16 | few | . | TRBJ2-1 | TRBV7-9 | TGTGCCAGCAGCTTGGGGAGAGGGGGTAAAACCAATGAGCAGTTCTTC | CASSLGRGGKTNEQFF
16 | . | . | TRBJ2-1 | TRBV15 | TGTGCCACCAGCAGAGACCTCAGGTCTCTCTCCTACGAGCAGTTCTTC | CATSRDLRSLSYEQFF
13 | few | TRBD2 | TRBJ2-1 | TRBV30 | TGTGCCTGGAGATTAGCGGGGGCGGCCGAGCAGTTCTTC | CAWRLAGAAEQFF
12 | many | . | TRBJ2-5 | TRBV7-2 | TGTGCCAGCAGCTTCAAACGGGAGACCCAGTACTTC | CASSFKRETQYF
14 | . | . | TRBJ1-1 | TRBV20-1 | TGCAGTGCTAGAGTCTCCGGAGGGAACACTGAAGCTTTCTTT | CSARVSGGNTEAFF
15 | . | TRBD1 | TRBJ1-2 | TRBV7-2 | TGTGCCAGCAGCTTAGCGGGGGGACAGGACTATGGCTACACCTTC | CASSLAGGQDYGYTF
17 | . | . | TRBJ1-1 | TRBV7-9 | TGTGCCAGCAGCTTAGGAAGATCGGGATTCATGAACACTGAAGCTTTCTTT | CASSLGRSGFMNTEAFF
15 | . | TRBD2 | TRBJ2-1 | TRBV29-1 | TGCAGCGTTGAAGACCCGGGACTAGCTTTCAATGAGCAGTTCTTC | CSVEDPGLAFNEQFF
16 | few | TRBD2 | TRBJ2-1 | TRBV7-9 | TGTGCCAGCAGCGGTAGCGGGGGGAGCTCCTACAATGAGCAGTTCTTC | CASSGSGGSSYNEQFF
15 | many | TRBD1 | TRBJ2-7 | TRBV2 | TGTGCCAGCAGTGAAACGACAGGGATTACCTACGAGCAGTACTTC | CASSETTGITYEQYF
17 | . | TRBD2 | TRBJ2-7 | TRBV18 | TGTGCCAGCTCACCAGCGGGACTAGCGGGGGGTTCCTACGAGCAGTACTTC | CASSPAGLAGGSYEQYF
16 | few | TRBD1 | TRBJ2-1 | TRBV28 | TGTGCCAGCAGTCCCTTCGGGACAGGGGGAGTGTCTGAGCAGTTCTTC | CASSPFGTGGVSEQFF
17 | . | . | TRBJ2-2 | TRBV12-3/TRBV12-4 | TGTGCCAGCAGTTTAAGGTGGGGGGCGCTTGGCACCGGGGAGCGGTTTTTT | CASSLRWGALGTGERFF
18 | . | . | TRBJ2-1 | TRBV4-1 | TGCGCCAGCAGCCAAGGATTAAAGCGCCCCTTCTCCTACAATGAGCAGTTCTTC | CASSQGLKRPFSYNEQFF
18 | few | . | TRBJ1-4 | TRBV9 | TGTGCCAGCAGCGTAGATGTTAACACCCCTACAACTAATGAAAAACTGTTTTTT | CASSVDVNTPTTNEKLFF
13 | few | TRBD1 | TRBJ2-7 | TRBV5-1 | TGCGCCAGCAGCTGGGACAGGTTGGGCGAGCAGTACTTC | CASSWDRLGEQYF
15 | many | TRBD1 | TRBJ2-1 | TRBV12-3/TRBV12-4 | TGTGCCAGCAGCCTCTCCGGGACAGTAGGGCATGAGCAGTTCTTC | CASSLSGTVGHEQFF
15 | . | . | TRBJ1-1 | TRBV5-6 | TGTGCCAGCAGCTTGGGAGGCAGGGAGAACACTGAAGCTTTCTTT | CASSLGGRENTEAFF
14 | many | . | TRBJ1-2 | TRBV10-3 | TGTGCCATCAGTCCGGGGACCTCTAACTATGGCTACACCTTC | CAISPGTSNYGYTF
16 | . | TRBD1 | TRBJ1-6 | TRBV6-1 | TGTGCCAGCAGTGAAGCTCCGAGGGGGCGAGGTGCACCCCTCCACTTT | CASSEAPRGRGAPLHF
14 | once | . | TRBJ1-3 | TRBV5-1 | TGCGCCAGCAGCTTCGGGACGCCCGGAAACACCATATATTTT | CASSFGTPGNTIYF
14 | few | TRBD1 | TRBJ2-7 | TRBV25-1 | TGTGCCACGAGCACTTGGACAGGGGCCTACGAGCAGTACTTC | CATSTWTGAYEQYF
14 | few | . | TRBJ2-3 | TRBV18 | TGTGCCAGCTCACCATTACCCCGTCAGGATGCGCAGTATTTT | CASSPLPRQDAQYF
15 | once | . | TRBJ2-7 | TRBV2 | TGTGCCAGCAGTGAGGATAGCATGCGAACCTACGAGCAGTACTTC | CASSEDSMRTYEQYF
14 | . | TRBD2 | TRBJ2-3 | TRBV12-3/TRBV12-4 | TGTACCAGCAGTTCCCGGGGGGAGGGGGATACGCAGTATTTT | CTSSSRGEGDTQYF
16 | many | . | TRBJ2-7 | TRBV12-3/TRBV12-4 | TGTGCCAGCAGTTGCTGGGGGTCTCAACATTTTTACGAGCAGTACTTC | CASSCWGSQHFYEQYF
14 | few | TRBD1 | TRBJ2-3 | TRBV28 | TGTGCCACCCTGCAGGGGGCGCGGACAGATACGCAGTATTTT | CATLQGARTDTQYF
16 | many | . | TRBJ2-5 | TRBV28 | TGTGCCAGCAGTTTAGTCCTGGGGACTTTACAAGAGACCCAGTACTTC | CASSLVLGTLQETQYF
16 | . | TRBD2 | TRBJ2-5 | TRBV11-1 | TGTGCCAGCAGCCACAAGGCTAGCGGGCCACAAGAGACCCAGTACTTC | CASSHKASGPQETQYF
12 | . | . | TRBJ2-3 | TRBV20-1 | TGCAGTGCTAGCCCTAGCGCTGATACGCAGTATTTT | CSASPSADTQYF
15 | . | . | TRBJ2-1 | TRBV7-2 | TGTGCCAGCAGCACTGATATTATGGGGTACAATGAGCAGTTCTTC | CASSTDIMGYNEQFF
13 | few | . | TRBJ1-5 | TRBV6-1 | TGTGCCAGCAGTGACAGAGGGCTTCAGCCCCAGCATTTT | CASSDRGLQPQHF
15 | . | TRBD1 | TRBJ2-7 | TRBV4-1 | TGCGCCAGCAACACCGGGACAGGGGGCTACTACGAGCAGTACTTC | CASNTGTGGYYEQYF